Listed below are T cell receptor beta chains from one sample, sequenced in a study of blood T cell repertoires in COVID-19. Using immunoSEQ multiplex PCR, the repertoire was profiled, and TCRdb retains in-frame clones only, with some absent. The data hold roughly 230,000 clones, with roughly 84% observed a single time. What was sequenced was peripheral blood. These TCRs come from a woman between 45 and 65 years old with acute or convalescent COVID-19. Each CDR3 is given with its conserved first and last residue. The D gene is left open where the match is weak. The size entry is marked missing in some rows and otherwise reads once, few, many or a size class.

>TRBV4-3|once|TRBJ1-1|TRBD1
CASSQDGGTGNTEAFF
TGCGCCAGCAGCCAAGATGGCGGGACAGGGAACACTGAAGCTTTCTTT
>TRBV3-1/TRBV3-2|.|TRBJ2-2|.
CASSQNSINTGELFF
TGTGCCAGCAGCCAGAATAGTATTAACACCGGGGAGCTGTTTTTT
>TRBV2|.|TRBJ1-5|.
CASSDRDQPQHF
TGTGCCAGCAGTGATAGAGATCAGCCCCAGCATTTT
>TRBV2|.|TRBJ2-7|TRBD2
CASGGRGRANEQYF
TGTGCCAGCGGGGGACGCGGGAGGGCCAACGAGCAGTACTTC
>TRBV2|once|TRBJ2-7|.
CASSEAPIWEEAYEQYF
TGTGCCAGCAGTGAGGCCCCCATCTGGGAGGAGGCCTACGAGCAGTACTTC
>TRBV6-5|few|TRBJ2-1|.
CAIKTGISPNEQFF
TGTGCCATCAAAACAGGTATCTCCCCTAATGAGCAGTTCTTC
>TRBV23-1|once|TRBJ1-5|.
CASSQSQQGDLHQPQHF
TGCGCCAGCAGTCAATCCCAACAGGGAGATTTACATCAGCCCCAGCATTTT
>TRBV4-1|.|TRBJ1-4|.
CASSQVLIQAYATNEKLFF
TGCGCCAGCAGCCAAGTCCTTATTCAGGCCTATGCAACTAATGAAAAACTGTTTTTT
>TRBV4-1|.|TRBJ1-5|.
CASSQDGQPSNQPQHF
TGCGCCAGCAGCCAAGATGGACAGCCTAGCAATCAGCCCCAGCATTTT
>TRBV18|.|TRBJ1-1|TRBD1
CASSPTGAMNTEAFF
TGTGCCAGCTCACCGACAGGGGCCATGAACACTGAAGCTTTCTTT
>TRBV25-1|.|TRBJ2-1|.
CASSEYGRSNEQFF
TGTGCCAGCAGTGAATATGGTCGGTCCAATGAGCAGTTCTTC
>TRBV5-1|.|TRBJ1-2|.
CASSLLDTYDYGYTF
TGCGCCAGCAGCTTGTTGGACACTTACGATTATGGCTACACCTTC
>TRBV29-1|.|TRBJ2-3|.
CSVGGGAVDTQYF
TGCAGCGTTGGCGGGGGCGCGGTAGATACGCAGTATTTT
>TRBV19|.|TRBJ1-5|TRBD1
CATGDRANQPQHF
TGTGCCACTGGAGACAGGGCAAATCAGCCCCAGCATTTT
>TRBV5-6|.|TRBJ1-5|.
CASSLWGGGNQPQHF
TGTGCCAGCAGCTTGTGGGGAGGGGGCAATCAGCCCCAGCATTTT
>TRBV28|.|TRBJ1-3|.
CASSLLGQLYSGNTIYF
TGTGCCAGCAGTTTACTAGGACAACTGTACTCTGGAAACACCATATATTTT
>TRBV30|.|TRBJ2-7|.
CAWRGAAASYEQYF
TGTGCCTGGAGAGGGGCGGCCGCTTCCTACGAGCAGTACTTC
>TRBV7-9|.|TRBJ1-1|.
CASSDTRYTEAFF
TGTGCCAGCAGCGATACACGTTACACTGAAGCTTTCTTT
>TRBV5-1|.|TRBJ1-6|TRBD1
CASSAGQGNSPLHF
TGCGCCAGCAGCGCCGGACAGGGGAATTCACCCCTCCACTTT
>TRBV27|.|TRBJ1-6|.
CASSLSGFSPLHF
TGTGCCAGCAGTCTCTCAGGGTTTTCACCCCTCCACTTT
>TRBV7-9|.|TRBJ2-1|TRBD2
CASSSQTSGRYNEQFF
TGTGCCAGCAGCTCCCAAACTAGCGGGAGGTATAATGAGCAGTTCTTC
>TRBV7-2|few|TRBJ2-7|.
CASSLKVAGYVHEQYF
TGTGCCAGCAGCTTAAAGGTGGCGGGGTACGTCCACGAGCAGTACTTC
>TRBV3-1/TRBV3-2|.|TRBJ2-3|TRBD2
CASSPGTSGRRGTQYF
TGTGCCAGCAGCCCGGGGACTAGCGGGAGAAGGGGTACGCAGTATTTT
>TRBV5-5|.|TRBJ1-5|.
CASSLLGGGDQPQHF
TGTGCCAGCAGCTTGCTAGGGGGGGGAGATCAGCCCCAGCATTTT
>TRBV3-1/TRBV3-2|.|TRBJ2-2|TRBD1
CASSQPGQGRRELFF
TGTGCCAGCAGCCAACCGGGACAGGGGCGGAGGGAGCTGTTTTTT
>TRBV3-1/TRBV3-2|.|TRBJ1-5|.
CASSRTGGGQPQHF
TGTGCCAGCAGCAGAACGGGGGGGGGACAGCCCCAGCATTTT